Here is one T cell receptor (beta chain) with its context. Under the authors' procedure: Reference gene primer amplification yielded estimated nucleated cell counts. The repertoire was sequenced with immunoSEQ multiplex PCR; TCRdb's copy has only in-frame clones and lacks some. V, J and clone size are those of that table, while D and trimming were read from the DNA. Seen here are tens of thousands of clones, 80% to 85% observed once, and the top ten hold 30% to 35%. This sample is drawn from a study of blood T cell repertoires in COVID-19. About the research overall: Donors in the United States, Italy and Spain gave samples during acute or convalescent COVID-19.

Germline V gives CDR1 SGHRS, CDR2 YFSETQ. This CDR3 contains 13 residues. Trimming left V 3 bases short and J 1 base short, with 7 bases between. V is TRBV5-1 and J is TRBJ2-5, with D maybe TRBD1 (6 bases). Sequencing input: peripheral blood. The sequence was obtained from an elderly woman with active or convalescent COVID-19. The CDR3 DNA follows: TGCGCCAGCAGCTGGGACACCCAAGAGACCCAGTACTTC. Translation: CASSWDTQETQYF.